This entry lists 23 T cell receptor beta chains sequenced from one sample in a study of OX40 agonist ivuxolimab in advanced cancers. Only in-frame clones appear in the TCRdb table, and some are missing; sequencing was by immunoSEQ multiplex PCR. The sample has more than 55,000 clones, roughly 89% seen once. The sample here was CD4+ or CD8+ T cells sorted from blood, taken in a trial of the OX40 agonist ivuxolimab. These receptors were obtained from an adult with an advanced solid tumor such as melanoma, head and neck, liver or kidney cancer.

This chain connects TRBV13 to TRBJ2-7; 12 bases line up with TRBD2. The CDR3 covers 16 residues. Germline V gene lookup returns CDR1 PRHDT and CDR2 FYEKMQ (reference sequence). The junction had 7 bases not matched to a gene; V was cut back by 4 bases and J by 3 bases. The CDR3 sequence is CASSSRLAGAIYEQYF. CDR3 in DNA: TGTGCCAGCAGCTCTCGACTAGCGGGGGCAATCTACGAGCAGTACTTC.

The CDR3 spells CASSPDGGRGGPGGGELFF. The CDR3 coding sequence is TGTGCCAGCAGTCCCGATGGCGGGCGGGGAGGTCCCGGGGGCGGGGAGCTGTTTTTT. The V and J genes are TRBV28 and TRBJ2-2; a possible D gene is TRBD2 (6 bases). Germline values: CDR1 MDHEN, CDR2 SYDVKM. The V end was cut by 5 bases, the J end by 7 bases, with 29 bases between. This CDR3 comprises 19 residues. The whole variable domain, filled in from reference TRBV28 and TRBJ2-2, reads DVKVTQSSRYLVKRTGEKVFLECVQDMDHENMFWYRQDPGLGLRLIYFSYDVKMKEKGDIPEGYSVSREKKERFSLILESASTNQTSMYLCASSPDGGRGGPGGGELFFGEGSRLTVL.

The CDR3 reads CASTTGATAYEQYF. The CDR3, as DNA: TGTGCCAGCACCACAGGGGCCACTGCCTACGAGCAGTACTTC. The chain carries TRBV6-5 and TRBJ2-7; 7 positions match TRBD1. V trimming: 7 bases; J trimming: 2 bases; junction bases outside the gene matches: 8. The CDR3 loop spans 14 amino acids. From germline, CDR1 is MNHEY and CDR2 SVGAGI.

V usage is TRBV4-1 and J usage is TRBJ2-2; a possible D gene is TRBD2 (7 bases). CDR1 and CDR2 (germline): MGHRA, YSYEKL. The CDR3 length is 17 residues. V lost 3 bases to trimming and J lost 3 bases, with 17 bases between them. The CDR3 sequence is CASSHPWGGADTGELFF. As DNA, the CDR3 is TGCGCCAGCAGCCATCCCTGGGGGGGGGCAGACACCGGGGAGCTGTTTTTT.

This chain connects TRBV2 to TRBJ2-7; 12 bases map to TRBD2. Germline V gene lookup returns CDR1 SNHLY and CDR2 FYNNEI. This CDR3 has 15 residues. The V segment lost 7 bases and the J segment 7 bases; nucleotides outside the gene matches: 11. CDR3 protein: CASKPTSGRGDEQYF. The CDR3 nucleotides read TGTGCCAGCAAACCGACTAGCGGGAGAGGGGATGAGCAGTACTTC.

CDR3 sequence: CASSFGDRGGTGYTF. DNA of the CDR3: TGTGCCAGCAGTTTTGGGGACAGGGGGGGTACAGGCTACACCTTC. The V call is TRBV28, the J call TRBJ1-2, with 11 positions matching TRBD1. The CDR3 runs 15 residues. Trimming at V came to 3 bases and at J to 8 bases, leaving 8 bases not matched to a gene. CDR1 and CDR2 from the germline V gene are MDHEN and SYDVKM.

The rearrangement uses TRBV7-9 and TRBJ2-3; D remains ambiguous. With 4 bases removed from V and 9 bases from J, the gap between germline ends came to 5 bases. The CDR3 runs 10 residues. Germline V gene lookup returns CDR1 SEHNR and CDR2 FQNEAQ (reference sequence). CDR3 nucleotide sequence: TGTGCCAGCAGCTCTGAGACGCAGTATTTT. Translated, it gives CASSSETQYF.

Here the CDR3 reads CASTDRPYEQYF. In DNA, the CDR3 is TGTGCCAGCACGGACAGACCTTACGAGCAGTACTTC. V gene TRBV2 combines with J gene TRBJ2-7, with D perhaps TRBD1 (6 bases). The ends were cut back, 7 bases at V and 4 bases at J, with 11 bases in the middle. There are 12 residues in the CDR3. Per germline, CDR1 SNHLY and CDR2 FYNNEI.

V is TRBV21-1 and J is TRBJ2-3; the D call of TRBD1 is as the table states it, not checked on the DNA. TRBV21-1 is deemed a pseudogene. The CDR3 consists of 19 residues. The CDR3 DNA reads TGTGCCAGCAGCAAAGCGTTAGGGACAGGGAGGATCGGCACAGATACGCAGTATTTT. Its translation is CASSKALGTGRIGTDTQYF.

The chain employs TRBV2 and TRBJ2-3; 12 nucleotides align to TRBD2. V lost 6 bases to trimming and J lost 2 bases; unmatched junction nucleotides: 6. CDR3 length: 16 residues. Germline V lookup: CDR1 SNHLY, CDR2 FYNNEI. CDR3 amino acids: CASSYGLAGTTDTQYF. CDR3 nucleotides: TGTGCCAGCAGCTATGGACTAGCGGGGACCACAGATACGCAGTATTTT.

The sample holds a few counts of this clone. The chain joins TRBV27 to TRBJ1-6, with TRBD1 identical over 8 bases. Germline V gene data show CDR1 as MNHEY and CDR2 as SMNVEV (reference sequence). V shed 3 bases and J 10 bases; nucleotides not matched to a gene: 11. The CDR3 is 16 residues long. CDR3 residues: CASSFVRTGIWSPLHF. CDR3 nucleotides: TGTGCCAGCAGTTTTGTACGGACAGGGATTTGGTCACCCCTCCACTTT.

The chain couples TRBV5-1 to TRBJ2-6; D possibly matches TRBD1 or TRBD2 (5 bases each). Germline V gene sequence: CDR1 SGHRS, CDR2 YFSETQ. V shed 0 bases and J shed 4 bases, with 14 bases lying between them. The CDR3 is 17 amino acids. The CDR3 DNA sequence: TGCGCCAGCAGCTTGGTCGGGGCACCGAGAGGGGCCAACGTCCTGACTTTC. It translates to CASSLVGAPRGANVLTF.

The count of this clone is one. This chain connects TRBV29-1 to TRBJ2-1; 8 nucleotides match TRBD2. This CDR3 spans 14 amino acids. The trim removed 5 bases at V and 4 bases at J, leaving 7 bases unmatched. The germline V gene has CDR1 SQVTM and CDR2 ANQGSEA. The CDR3 protein is CSVRGGGLYNEQFF. CDR3 nucleotides: TGCAGCGTTCGGGGCGGGGGGCTGTACAATGAGCAGTTCTTC.

The chain links TRBV4-1 to TRBJ1-1; maybe TRBD1 (6 bases). CDR1 and CDR2 (germline): MGHRA, YSYEKL. Trimming pared 4 bases from V and 5 bases from J, leaving 20 bases between. The CDR3 loop spans 16 amino acids. CDR3 coding DNA: TGCGCCAGCAGCCCCCAACCCGCGGGGGGCCGAACTGAAGCTTTCTTT. This sequence encodes CASSPQPAGGRTEAFF.

This chain joins TRBV28 and TRBJ1-5, with 10 bases fitting TRBD1. From germline, CDR1 is MDHEN and CDR2 SYDVKM. The junction had 6 bases not matched to a gene; V was cut back by 3 bases and J by 4 bases. The CDR3 has 16 residues. In nucleotides, the CDR3 is TGTGCCAGCAGTTTTCTTGGACAGGGGGGAAATCAGCCCCAGCATTTT. Protein sequence: CASSFLGQGGNQPQHF.

This chain uses TRBV7-9 with TRBJ1-2; 7 bases line up with TRBD1. This CDR3 spans 14 amino acids. The germline CDR1 and CDR2 sequences are SEHNR and FQNEAQ (reference sequence). The junction had 7 bases not matched to a gene; V was cut back by 5 bases and J by 4 bases. CDR3: CASSPRQGVYGYTF. CDR3 nucleotides: TGTGCCAGCAGCCCAAGACAGGGAGTCTATGGCTACACCTTC.

The rearrangement links TRBV15 to TRBJ1-1, with TRBD1 matching 7 bases. The trim removed 0 bases at V and 7 bases at J, leaving 8 bases unmatched. The CDR3 consists of 15 residues. CDR1 LNHNV and CDR2 YYDKDF come from the germline V gene (reference sequence). Written as DNA, the CDR3 is TGTGCCACCAGCAGAGATCCGACAGCAGGGGGTGAAGCTTTCTTT. It yields the protein CATSRDPTAGGEAFF.

The chain links TRBV21-1 to TRBJ2-1; TRBD1 was called by the table and not checked on the DNA. TRBV21-1 is classified as a pseudogene. CDR3 size: 16 residues. The CDR3 coding sequence is TGTGCCAGCAGCAAAGAACGACACCCCCCCCGGCATGAGCAGTTCTTC. Translated, it gives CASSKERHPPRHEQFF.

This clone has more than one count but fewer than ten. This chain links TRBV28 with TRBJ1-5, with TRBD1 identical over 10 bases. The CDR3 length is 15 residues. The J segment lost 5 bases and the V segment lost 6 bases, leaving 7 bases of the junction unmatched. CDR1 and CDR2 (germline): MDHEN, SYDVKM. The CDR3 sequence: CASSLTGQGDQPQHF. The CDR3 nucleotides are TGTGCCAGCAGCTTGACCGGACAGGGGGATCAGCCCCAGCATTTT.

The chain uses TRBV19 and TRBJ2-5, with 9 bases that match TRBD1. V lost 3 bases, J lost 6 bases, and 5 bases stayed unmatched. The CDR3 sequence is 14 residues long. Germline values: CDR1 LNHDA, CDR2 SQIVND (reference sequence). The CDR3 spells CASSMGTGIQTQYF. In DNA, the CDR3 is TGTGCCAGTAGTATGGGGACAGGGATACAGACCCAGTACTTC.

The DNA for the CDR3 is TGTGCCAGCAGCTCCCCGTGGCGGGGGGAATACGAGCAGTACTTC. Amino acid sequence: CASSSPWRGEYEQYF. The chain has TRBV7-2 and TRBJ2-7; 8 bases match TRBD2. The CDR3 runs to 15 residues. V dropped 4 bases and J dropped 4; count of bases not matched to a gene: 9. The germline V gene has CDR1 SGHTA and CDR2 FQGNSA.

The J gene is TRBJ1-4, the V gene TRBV10-2, with D uncertain. Trimming removed 5 bases at V and 3 bases at J, with 7 bases between. Per germline, CDR1 WSHSY and CDR2 SAAADI. This CDR3 is 13 amino acids long. The CDR3 sequence is CASSLTPNEKLFF. The CDR3 coding sequence is TGCGCCAGCAGTCTTACCCCTAATGAAAAACTGTTTTTT.

V gene TRBV6-5 combines with J gene TRBJ2-7, with D perhaps assigned TRBD1 or TRBD2 (5 bases each). Germline CDR1 reads MNHEY; CDR2 reads SVGAGI. V was clipped by 7 bases and J by 4 bases, with 14 bases between them. The CDR3 is 13 residues long. CDR3 sequence reads: CASTGTNGYEQYF. In DNA, the CDR3 is TGTGCCAGCACCGGGACCAACGGGTACGAGCAGTACTTC.